The subject of this entry is one TCR beta chain. As yet, its antigen is unknown. Germline V CDR1 and CDR2: LGHNT, FRNRAP. This CDR3 is built from 14 residues. V was clipped by 6 bases and J by 6 bases; unmatched bases: 8. The data stem from a study of siplizumab effects on memory and regulatory T cells. Findings and caveats of the study: Roughly 80-95% of dividing CD4+ or CD8+ clones were without an attributable naive or memory phenotype. Under siplizumab, alloreactive sequences traced to unstimulated CD4+ memory cells were significantly reduced. Confirmation that proliferating Tregs from siplizumab cultures had suppressive function was not obtained. Naive T cells apparently outstripped memory cells in diversity and seemed major alloresponse contributors.

The table came from immunoSEQ multiplex PCR; TCRdb's copy has only in-frame clones and leaves some out. The sample has about 50,000 clones, about 90% seen once. This receptor was taken from a human donor in good health. The chain couples TRBV12-5 to TRBJ2-1; the match to TRBD1 covers 7 bases. Sequenced sample: naive CD8+ T cells sorted from blood. The CDR3 sequence: CASGPGQGVNEQFF. In DNA form, the CDR3 reads TGTGCTAGTGGGCCGGGCCAGGGGGTCAATGAGCAGTTCTTC.